These T cell receptor beta chains were read from a single sample in a study of shared clonotypes between healthy human individuals. Libraries were prepared by immunoSEQ multiplex PCR; TCRdb keeps only in-frame clonotypes and omits some of them. The sample shows 70,000 to 95,000 clones, about 64% of them seen only once. The material sequenced was memory CD8+ T cells sorted from blood. The receptors originated from a man in his thirties or forties in good health. The CDR3 runs from the conserved cysteine through the conserved F or W. A D gene is named only where the DNA matches it firmly. Size is stated for part of the rows, as once, few or many counts, or as a class when the clone is expanded.

DNA: TGTGCCAGCAGTGAGGCAGGGGGCGCGGAGACCCAGTACTTC; CDR3: CASSEAGGAETQYF; J: TRBJ2-5; size: NA; D: TRBD1; V: TRBV6-4
DNA: TGTGCCAGCAGTGAAACGGGGGTATACGAGCAGTACTTC; CDR3: CASSETGVYEQYF; J: TRBJ2-7; size: NA; D: NA; V: TRBV6-1
DNA: TGTGCCAGCAGTTTAATTCCGATTGGGATAGCGGGAGATACGCAGTATTTT; CDR3: CASSLIPIGIAGDTQYF; J: TRBJ2-3; size: NA; D: TRBD2; V: TRBV27
DNA: TGCGCCAGCAGCTTGCGACAGGGGCTGAGCACTGAAGCTTTCTTT; CDR3: CASSLRQGLSTEAFF; J: TRBJ1-1; size: NA; D: TRBD1; V: TRBV4-3
DNA: TGTGCCAGCAGCGCCCAAGCGGCCAGCTCCTACAATGAGCAGTTCTTC; CDR3: CASSAQAASSYNEQFF; J: TRBJ2-1; size: NA; D: NA; V: TRBV9
DNA: TGTGCCATCAGTGAGGGCCAGGGGATATACGAGCAGTACTTC; CDR3: CAISEGQGIYEQYF; J: TRBJ2-7; size: few; D: NA; V: TRBV10-3
DNA: TGTGCCAGCAGCTTAGACAGGGCCGGGGCCAACGTCCTGACTTTC; CDR3: CASSLDRAGANVLTF; J: TRBJ2-6; size: NA; D: NA; V: TRBV11-2
DNA: TGTGCCAGCAGCTTGACGTCACGCGAGCAGTACTTC; CDR3: CASSLTSREQYF; J: TRBJ2-7; size: once; D: NA; V: TRBV5-6
DNA: TGTGCCAGTACGACTAGCGGGAGGGCCGACGAGCAGTACTTC; CDR3: CASTTSGRADEQYF; J: TRBJ2-7; size: NA; D: TRBD2; V: TRBV7-8
DNA: TGTGCCACCGAGAACGGGCAGGGCGCGAAGACCCAGTACTTC; CDR3: CATENGQGAKTQYF; J: TRBJ2-5; size: once; D: NA; V: TRBV28
DNA: TGTGCCAGCAGCTTCGAAGCAGCAGATACGCAGTATTTT; CDR3: CASSFEAADTQYF; J: TRBJ2-3; size: many; D: NA; V: TRBV7-7
DNA: TGTGCCAGCAGCTTAAGAGGGGTCGAGCAGTACTTC; CDR3: CASSLRGVEQYF; J: TRBJ2-7; size: NA; D: NA; V: TRBV7-9
DNA: TGTGCCAGTAGTTTCGAGACAGGGGCATACAATGAGCAGTTCTTC; CDR3: CASSFETGAYNEQFF; J: TRBJ2-1; size: NA; D: TRBD1; V: TRBV19
DNA: TGTGCCAGCAGTTTAGGTCCGTCTGGAAACACCATATATTTT; CDR3: CASSLGPSGNTIYF; J: TRBJ1-3; size: NA; D: NA; V: TRBV27
DNA: TGTGCCAGCAGTCTGAATTATGGCTACACCTTC; CDR3: CASSLNYGYTF; J: TRBJ1-2; size: NA; D: NA; V: TRBV28
DNA: TGTGCCAGCAGCTTAGTCGGGCAGGGCATGAATCAGCCCCAGCATTTT; CDR3: CASSLVGQGMNQPQHF; J: TRBJ1-5; size: NA; D: NA; V: TRBV11-2
DNA: TGCGCCAGCAGTAGGACAGGGATTGGCGAGCAGTACTTC; CDR3: CASSRTGIGEQYF; J: TRBJ2-7; size: NA; D: TRBD1; V: TRBV10-2
DNA: TGCGGGGGGGACACTTCGAACACTGAAGCTTTCTTT; CDR3: CGGDTSNTEAFF; J: TRBJ1-1; size: NA; D: NA; V: TRBV29-1
DNA: TGTGCCACCAGAGGGACTAGCGGGGACAATGAGCAGTTCTTC; CDR3: CATRGTSGDNEQFF; J: TRBJ2-1; size: NA; D: TRBD2; V: TRBV15